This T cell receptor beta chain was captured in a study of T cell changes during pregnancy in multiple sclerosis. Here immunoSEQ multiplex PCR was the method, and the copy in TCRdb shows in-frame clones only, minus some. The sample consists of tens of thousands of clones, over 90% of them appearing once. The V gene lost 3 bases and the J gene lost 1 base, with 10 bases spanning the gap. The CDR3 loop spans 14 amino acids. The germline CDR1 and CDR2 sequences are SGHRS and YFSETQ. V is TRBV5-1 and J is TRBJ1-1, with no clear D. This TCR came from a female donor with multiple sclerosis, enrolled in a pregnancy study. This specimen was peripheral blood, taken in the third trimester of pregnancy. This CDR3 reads CASSSSPGNTEAFF. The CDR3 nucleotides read TGCGCCAGCAGCTCCTCTCCGGGGAACACTGAAGCTTTCTTT.